Listed below are T cell receptor beta chains from one sample, sequenced in a study of shared clonotypes between healthy human individuals. Profiling relied on immunoSEQ multiplex PCR, and the TCRdb table lists in-frame clones only, not all of them. The sample has fewer than 1.4 million clones; around 82% are singletons. The sample comprised memory CD4+ T cells from PBMCs. The receptors shown here come from a man younger than 30 in good health. Some clones in this sample may be carry-over from other donors' samples. CDR3s include the opening cysteine and the closing phenylalanine or tryptophan. The order of the fields is clone size, D gene, V gene, J gene, CDR3 protein, CDR3 DNA. A D gene is named only where the DNA matches it firmly. Clone size is shown for a subset of rows, as once, few, many or a class of expanded clone.

>-|-|TRBV10-3|TRBJ1-5
CAISESLGSDNQPQHF
TGTGCCATCAGTGAGTCGCTGGGGTCCGATAATCAGCCCCAGCATTTT
>-|TRBD2|TRBV18|TRBJ2-1
CASSPSRGGYNEQFF
TGTGCCAGCTCACCATCCCGCGGGGGCTACAATGAGCAGTTCTTC
>-|-|TRBV28|TRBJ2-7
CASSSYQLRQYF
TGTGCCAGCAGTTCCTATCAGTTGAGGCAGTACTTC
>few|TRBD1|TRBV28|TRBJ1-1
CASSYPTGGTEAFF
TGTGCCAGCAGCTATCCTACAGGGGGCACTGAAGCTTTCTTT
>-|-|TRBV5-1|TRBJ2-7
CASTRDGSYEQYF
TGCGCCAGCACCCGGGACGGTTCCTACGAGCAGTACTTC
>-|TRBD1|TRBV29-1|TRBJ2-3
CSVAGQGGTDTQYF
TGCAGCGTTGCGGGACAGGGTGGCACAGATACGCAGTATTTT
>-|TRBD2|TRBV18|TRBJ2-1
CASSPPGLADPNEQFF
TGTGCCAGCTCACCGCCGGGACTAGCGGATCCCAATGAGCAGTTCTTC
>-|TRBD1|TRBV4-2|TRBJ2-3
CASSQARRDRITRGFTDTQYF
TGTGCCAGCAGCCAGGCCCGCCGGGACAGGATTACGAGGGGTTTCACAGATACGCAGTATTTT
>few|-|TRBV5-4|TRBJ2-2
CASSSSLTGNTGELFF
TGTGCCAGCAGCTCATCCTTGACAGGGAACACCGGGGAGCTGTTTTTT
>-|TRBD1|TRBV28|TRBJ2-3
CASSRGTGGVDTQYF
TGTGCCAGCAGTAGGGGGACAGGGGGCGTCGATACGCAGTATTTT
>-|TRBD2|TRBV27|TRBJ2-1
CASRRRVAGGSRGEQFF
TGTGCCAGCCGCCGACGGGTAGCGGGAGGTAGTAGGGGTGAGCAGTTCTTC
>few|-|TRBV2|TRBJ1-4
CASSDRGPTNEKLFF
TGTGCCAGCAGTGATCGGGGGCCGACTAATGAAAAACTGTTTTTT
>-|-|TRBV5-1|TRBJ2-4
CASSGLAEPVKESNIQYF
TGCGCCAGCAGCGGATTAGCGGAGCCGGTCAAAGAGTCGAACATTCAGTACTTC
>-|TRBD1|TRBV5-1|TRBJ2-1
CASSLVQGREQFF
TGCGCCAGCAGCTTGGTACAGGGGCGAGAGCAGTTCTTC
>-|-|TRBV7-9|TRBJ1-5
CASSGEGRPQHF
TGTGCCAGCAGCGGGGAGGGTCGGCCCCAGCATTTT
>-|-|TRBV5-1|TRBJ2-1
CASSLDGTVGNEQFF
TGCGCCAGCAGCTTGGATGGGACGGTGGGCAATGAGCAGTTCTTC
>-|-|TRBV10-3|TRBJ2-2
CAISESQTVTGELFF
TGTGCCATCAGTGAGTCGCAGACAGTCACCGGGGAGCTGTTTTTT
>-|-|TRBV5-1|TRBJ2-6
CASSLGRDSGANVLTF
TGCGCCAGCAGCTTGGGCAGAGACTCTGGGGCCAACGTCCTGACTTTC
>-|-|TRBV11-3|TRBJ2-7
CASSNGPSYEQYF
TGTGCCAGCAGCAATGGACCCTCCTACGAGCAGTACTTC
>-|-|TRBV6-5|TRBJ1-1
CASSWGGADDTEAFF
TGTGCCAGCTCTTGGGGGGGCGCTGACGACACTGAAGCTTTCTTT
>few|-|TRBV6-1|TRBJ2-2
CASSEGVVAGELFF
TGTGCCAGCAGTGAAGGGGTTGTAGCTGGGGAGCTGTTTTTT
>once|-|TRBV9|TRBJ2-5
CASSVGVGGETQYF
TGTGCCAGCAGCGTAGGGGTGGGGGGAGAGACCCAGTACTTC
>-|TRBD1|TRBV15|TRBJ2-7
CATRRQGASYEQYF
TGTGCCACTAGGAGACAGGGGGCTTCCTACGAGCAGTACTTC
>-|-|TRBV5-1|TRBJ2-2
CASSSGDTGELFF
TGCGCCAGCAGCTCCGGGGACACCGGGGAGCTGTTTTTT
>-|-|TRBV15|TRBJ1-2
CATSRDGGYGYTF
TGTGCCACCAGCAGAGATGGGGGTTATGGCTACACCTTC
>-|TRBD2|TRBV7-9|TRBJ2-2
CASPQLAGGGTGELFF
TGTGCCAGCCCCCAGCTAGCGGGAGGAGGCACCGGGGAGCTGTTTTTT
>-|-|TRBV28|TRBJ2-1
CASTGAYNEQFF
TGTGCCAGCACCGGAGCCTACAATGAGCAGTTCTTC
>-|TRBD2|TRBV6-1|TRBJ2-5
CASSEVRASGSVETQYF
TGTGCCAGCAGTGAAGTAAGGGCTAGCGGGAGCGTGGAGACCCAGTACTTC
>-|TRBD1|TRBV7-8|TRBJ2-1
CASSVTGVSEQFF
TGTGCCAGCAGCGTGACAGGGGTTAGTGAGCAGTTCTTC
>-|-|TRBV7-3|TRBJ2-2
CASSLPGTGELFF
TGTGCCAGCAGCTTACCGGGAACCGGGGAGCTGTTTTTT
>few|TRBD2|TRBV27|TRBJ2-2
CASSLSRGDGELFF
TGTGCCAGCAGTTTATCCCGGGGGGACGGGGAGCTGTTTTTT
>-|TRBD1|TRBV7-9|TRBJ1-1
CASSPGGWGTEAFF
TGTGCCAGCAGCCCAGGGGGCTGGGGCACTGAAGCTTTCTTT
>-|-|TRBV2|TRBJ2-1
CASKEDIQSEQFF
TGTGCCAGCAAAGAAGACATCCAGAGTGAGCAGTTCTTC
>-|TRBD1|TRBV27|TRBJ1-5
CASSLFGQGLQPQHF
TGTGCCAGCAGTTTATTCGGACAGGGTCTTCAGCCCCAGCATTTT
>-|-|TRBV9|TRBJ1-1
CASSGGVWDTEAFF
TGTGCCAGCAGCGGAGGGGTTTGGGACACTGAAGCTTTCTTT
>once|-|TRBV7-2|TRBJ2-7
CASSFRQHSYEQYF
TGTGCCAGCAGCTTCCGGCAGCATTCCTACGAGCAGTACTTC
>few|-|TRBV30|TRBJ2-5
CAWSVGGGETQYF
TGTGCCTGGAGTGTGGGGGGTGGAGAGACCCAGTACTTC
>once|-|TRBV7-8|TRBJ1-2
CASSSDRGANYGYTF
TGTGCCAGCAGCTCCGACCGGGGGGCCAACTATGGCTACACCTTC
>-|-|TRBV4-1|TRBJ2-1
CASREEGFTGTFPRGRGQFF
TGCGCCAGCAGGGAGGAAGGGTTCACCGGGACTTTTCCTCGGGGGCGAGGGCAGTTCTTC
>-|-|TRBV5-1|TRBJ1-4
CASSLREGVGEKLFF
TGCGCCAGCAGCTTGAGAGAGGGGGTAGGAGAAAAACTGTTTTTT
>-|-|TRBV30|TRBJ1-1
CACTGNTEAFF
TGTGCCTGCACGGGGAACACTGAAGCTTTCTTT
>-|TRBD1|TRBV7-2|TRBJ2-7
CASSSDRNPSYEQYF
TGTGCCAGCAGCTCGGACAGGAACCCCTCCTACGAGCAGTACTTC
>-|TRBD2|TRBV5-5|TRBJ2-7
CASSLDASGAAYEQYF
TGTGCCAGCAGCTTGGACGCGAGCGGGGCCGCCTACGAGCAGTACTTC
>few|-|TRBV7-9|TRBJ1-2
CASSLGGLPNGYTF
TGTGCCAGCAGCTTAGGGGGACTTCCCAATGGCTACACCTTC
>-|TRBD2|TRBV6-5|TRBJ2-1
CASSSGLAGSYNEQFF
TGTGCCAGCAGTTCTGGACTAGCGGGCTCCTACAATGAGCAGTTCTTC
>-|-|TRBV25-1|TRBJ1-1
CASSPTGLGTEAFF
TGTGCCAGCAGTCCCACGGGACTGGGCACTGAAGCTTTCTTT
>-|TRBD2|TRBV28|TRBJ2-3
CASSSLLLAGGGADTQYF
TGTGCCAGCAGTTCCCTCTTGCTAGCGGGCGGAGGGGCAGATACGCAGTATTTT
>few|-|TRBV2|TRBJ1-2
CASSETYADGYTF
TGTGCCAGCAGCGAGACCTATGCGGATGGCTACACCTTC
>once|TRBD1|TRBV18|TRBJ2-2
CASSPQRTGNTGELFF
TGTGCCAGCTCACCCCAAAGGACAGGGAACACCGGGGAGCTGTTTTTT
>-|TRBD2|TRBV28|TRBJ2-7
CASSLPTSRQREQYF
TGTGCCAGCAGTTTACCGACTAGCCGGCAGCGCGAGCAGTACTTC
>-|-|TRBV19|TRBJ1-1
CATEGTGGAEAFF
TGTGCCACGGAGGGGACGGGAGGGGCTGAAGCTTTCTTT
>-|TRBD2|TRBV5-1|TRBJ2-1
CASSLGGLAVYNEQFF
TGCGCCAGCAGCTTAGGGGGACTAGCTGTCTACAATGAGCAGTTCTTC
>-|TRBD2|TRBV5-1|TRBJ2-3
CASKPLGTSGMDTQYF
TGCGCCAGCAAGCCCCTAGGGACTAGCGGGATGGATACGCAGTATTTT
>-|TRBD2|TRBV29-1|TRBJ2-1
CSVVGTSGSGNEQFF
TGCAGCGTTGTAGGGACTAGCGGGAGTGGGAATGAGCAGTTCTTC